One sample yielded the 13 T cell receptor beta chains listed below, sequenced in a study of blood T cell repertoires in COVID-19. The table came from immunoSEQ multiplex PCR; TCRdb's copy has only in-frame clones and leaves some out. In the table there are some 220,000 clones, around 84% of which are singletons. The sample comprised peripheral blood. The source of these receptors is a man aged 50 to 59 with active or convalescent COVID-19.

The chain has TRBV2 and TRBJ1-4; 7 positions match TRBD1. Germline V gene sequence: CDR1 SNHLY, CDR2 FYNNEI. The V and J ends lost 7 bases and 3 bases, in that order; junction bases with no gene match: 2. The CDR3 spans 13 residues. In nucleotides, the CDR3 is TGTGCCAGCAAGGGACAGTCTAATGAAAAACTGTTTTTT. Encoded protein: CASKGQSNEKLFF. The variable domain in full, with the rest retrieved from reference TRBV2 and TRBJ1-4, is EPEVTQTPSHQVTQMGQEVILRCVPISNHLYFYWYRQILGQKVEFLVSFYNNEISEKSEIFDDQFSVERPDGSNFTLKIRSTKLEDSAMYFCASKGQSNEKLFFGSGTQLSVL.

CDR3 protein: CASSDWSGSSYNEQFF. CDR3 in DNA: TGTGCCAGCAGTGATTGGTCGGGTAGCTCCTACAATGAGCAGTTCTTC. The genes are TRBV2 and TRBJ2-1, with D unresolved. The germline V gene has CDR1 SNHLY and CDR2 FYNNEI. This CDR3 is built from 16 residues. The V and J ends lost 3 bases and 0 bases respectively, with 12 bases between them.

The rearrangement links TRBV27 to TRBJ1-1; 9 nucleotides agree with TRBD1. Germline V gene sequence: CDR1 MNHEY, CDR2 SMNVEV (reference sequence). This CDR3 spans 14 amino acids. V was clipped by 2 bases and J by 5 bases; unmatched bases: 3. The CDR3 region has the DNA TGTGCCAGCAGTTTAACAGGGGGCACAACTGAAGCTTTCTTT. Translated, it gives CASSLTGGTTEAFF.

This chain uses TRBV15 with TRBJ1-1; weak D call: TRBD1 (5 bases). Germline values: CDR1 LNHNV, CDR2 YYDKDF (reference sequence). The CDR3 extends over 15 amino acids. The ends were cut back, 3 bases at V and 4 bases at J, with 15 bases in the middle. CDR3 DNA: TGTGCCACCAGCAGGGCCTCGTGGGACTTCACTGAAGCTTTCTTT. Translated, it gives CATSRASWDFTEAFF.

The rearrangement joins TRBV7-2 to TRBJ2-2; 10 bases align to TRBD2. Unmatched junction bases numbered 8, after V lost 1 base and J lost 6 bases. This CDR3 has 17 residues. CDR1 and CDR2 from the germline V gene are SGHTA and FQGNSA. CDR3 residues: CASSLGRLAGVSGELFF. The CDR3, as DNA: TGTGCCAGCAGCTTAGGAAGGCTAGCGGGAGTATCCGGGGAGCTGTTTTTT. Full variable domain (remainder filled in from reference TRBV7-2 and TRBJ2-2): GAGVSQSPSNKVTEKGKDVELRCDPISGHTALYWYRQSLGQGLEFLIYFQGNSAPDKSGLPSDRFSAERTGGSVSTLTIQRTQQEDSAVYLCASSLGRLAGVSGELFFGEGSRLTVL.

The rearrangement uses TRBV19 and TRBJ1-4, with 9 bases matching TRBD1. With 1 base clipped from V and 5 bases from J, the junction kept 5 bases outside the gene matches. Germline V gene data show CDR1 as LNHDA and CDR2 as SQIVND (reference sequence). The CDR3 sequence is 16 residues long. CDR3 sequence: CASSIVGQGKNEKLFF. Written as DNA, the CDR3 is TGTGCCAGTAGTATAGTGGGACAGGGTAAAAATGAAAAACTGTTTTTT.

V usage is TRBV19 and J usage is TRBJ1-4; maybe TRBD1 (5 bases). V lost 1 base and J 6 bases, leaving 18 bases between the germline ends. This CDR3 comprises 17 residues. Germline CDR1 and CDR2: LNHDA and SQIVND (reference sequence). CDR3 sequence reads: CASSIGRGRGADEKLFF. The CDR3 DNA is TGTGCCAGTAGTATAGGAAGAGGAAGGGGCGCCGATGAAAAACTGTTTTTT.

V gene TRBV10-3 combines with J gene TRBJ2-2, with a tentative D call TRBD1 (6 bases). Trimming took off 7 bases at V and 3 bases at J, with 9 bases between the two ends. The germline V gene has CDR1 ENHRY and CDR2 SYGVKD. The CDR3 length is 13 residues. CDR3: CAITDSDTGELFF. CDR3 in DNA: TGTGCCATCACGGACAGCGACACCGGGGAGCTGTTTTTT.

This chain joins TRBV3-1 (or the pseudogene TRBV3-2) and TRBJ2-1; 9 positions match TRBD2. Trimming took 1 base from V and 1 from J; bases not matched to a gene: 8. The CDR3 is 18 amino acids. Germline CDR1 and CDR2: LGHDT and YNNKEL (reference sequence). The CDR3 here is CASSQGSVAGDSYNEQFF. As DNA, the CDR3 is TGTGCCAGCAGCCAAGGCTCTGTAGCGGGGGATTCCTACAATGAGCAGTTCTTC.

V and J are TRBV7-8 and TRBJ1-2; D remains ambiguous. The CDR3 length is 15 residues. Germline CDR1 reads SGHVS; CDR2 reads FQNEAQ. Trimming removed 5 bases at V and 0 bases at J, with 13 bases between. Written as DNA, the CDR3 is TGTGCCAGCAGCGTTCCGGGATACTCTAACTATGGCTACACCTTC. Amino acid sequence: CASSVPGYSNYGYTF.

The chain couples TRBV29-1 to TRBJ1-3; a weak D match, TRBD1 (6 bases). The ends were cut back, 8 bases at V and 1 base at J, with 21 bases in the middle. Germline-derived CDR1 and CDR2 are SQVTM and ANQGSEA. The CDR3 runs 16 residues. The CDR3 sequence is CSLGGHRKVSGNTIYF. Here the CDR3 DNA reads TGCAGCCTTGGGGGGCACAGAAAGGTATCTGGAAACACCATATATTTT.

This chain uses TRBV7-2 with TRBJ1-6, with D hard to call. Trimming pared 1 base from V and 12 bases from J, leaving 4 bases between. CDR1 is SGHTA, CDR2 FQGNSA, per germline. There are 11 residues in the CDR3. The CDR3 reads CASSLGQPLHF. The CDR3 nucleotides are TGTGCCAGCAGCTTAGGTCAACCCCTCCACTTT. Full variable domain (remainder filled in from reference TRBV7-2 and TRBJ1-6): GAGVSQSPSNKVTEKGKDVELRCDPISGHTALYWYRQSLGQGLEFLIYFQGNSAPDKSGLPSDRFSAERTGGSVSTLTIQRTQQEDSAVYLCASSLGQPLHFGNGTRLTVT.

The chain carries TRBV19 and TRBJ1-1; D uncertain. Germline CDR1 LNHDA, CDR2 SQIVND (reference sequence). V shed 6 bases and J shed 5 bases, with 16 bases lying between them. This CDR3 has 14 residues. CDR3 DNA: TGTGCCAGTAGAGGAGGAAACGGCGTGACTGAAGCTTTCTTT. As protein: CASRGGNGVTEAFF.